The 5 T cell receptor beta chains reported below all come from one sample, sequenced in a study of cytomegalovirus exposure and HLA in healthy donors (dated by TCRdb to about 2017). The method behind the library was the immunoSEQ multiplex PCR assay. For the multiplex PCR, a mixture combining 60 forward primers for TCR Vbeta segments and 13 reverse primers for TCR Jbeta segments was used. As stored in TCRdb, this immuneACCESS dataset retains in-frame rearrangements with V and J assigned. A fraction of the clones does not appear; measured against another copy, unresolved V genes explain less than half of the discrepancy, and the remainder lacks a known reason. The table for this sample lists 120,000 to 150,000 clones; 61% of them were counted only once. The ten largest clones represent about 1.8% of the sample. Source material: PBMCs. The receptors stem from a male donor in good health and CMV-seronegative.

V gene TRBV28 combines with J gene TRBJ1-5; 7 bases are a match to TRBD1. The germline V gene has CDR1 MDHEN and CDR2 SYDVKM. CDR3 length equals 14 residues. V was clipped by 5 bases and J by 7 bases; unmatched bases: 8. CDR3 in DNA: TGTGCCAGCAGTCGTAGGGGGCGCGGACAGCCCCAGCATTTT. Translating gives CASSRRGRGQPQHF.

CDR3: CSVAETGAYEQYF. The CDR3 nucleotides read TGCAGCGTTGCAGAGACAGGGGCCTACGAGCAGTACTTC. The rearrangement joins TRBV29-1 to TRBJ2-7; TRBD1 agrees at 8 bases. CDR1 and CDR2 (germline): SQVTM, ANQGSEA. This CDR3 is 13 amino acids long. V lost 4 bases to trimming and J lost 2 bases; unmatched junction nucleotides: 4.

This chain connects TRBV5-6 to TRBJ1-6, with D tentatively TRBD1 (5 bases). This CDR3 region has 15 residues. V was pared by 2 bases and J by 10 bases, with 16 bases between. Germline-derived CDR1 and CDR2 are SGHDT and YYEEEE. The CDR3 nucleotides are TGTGCCAGCAGCTTAGTTGCCAGGGTAGGGTCACCCCTCCACTTT. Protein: CASSLVARVGSPLHF.

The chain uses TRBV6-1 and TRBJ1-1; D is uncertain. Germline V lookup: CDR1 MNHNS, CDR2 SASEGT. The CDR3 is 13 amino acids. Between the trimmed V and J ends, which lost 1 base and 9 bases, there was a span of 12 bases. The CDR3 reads CASSEGSFLQAFF. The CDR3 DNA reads TGTGCCAGCAGTGAAGGTTCGTTCCTTCAAGCTTTCTTT.

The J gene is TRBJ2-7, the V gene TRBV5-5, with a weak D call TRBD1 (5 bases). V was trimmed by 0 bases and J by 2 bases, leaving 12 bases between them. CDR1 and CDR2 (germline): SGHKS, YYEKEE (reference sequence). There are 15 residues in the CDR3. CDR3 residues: CASSLGAGWTYEQYF. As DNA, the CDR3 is TGTGCCAGCAGCTTGGGGGCAGGGTGGACCTACGAGCAGTACTTC.